This T cell receptor beta chain comes out of a study of CD8+ T cells in alopecia areata. Across the study: Treated patients received severity scores based on the percentage of scalp area affected.

V dropped 4 bases and J dropped 5 bases, with 15 bases sitting between them. Germline CDR1 and CDR2: GTSNPN and SVGIG (reference sequence). CDR3 length equals 14 residues. Isolated RNA was reverse transcribed into cDNA used as the sequencing template. Assay used: immunoSEQ multiplex PCR; TCRdb lists only in-frame clones, some missing. The top ten clones hold just under 30% of a sample with some 110,000 clones, 58% of them seen once. Details on this clone: What it binds is not known.

Study observations and caveats: On tofacitinib, scalp clonality and expanded CD8+ clones among top 100 fell significantly.

Treatment: oral pan-JAK inhibitor, 5-10 mg twice daily. The study team obtained lesional scalp punch biopsies and peripheral blood from alopecia areata patients. Sequencing used CD8+ T cells sorted from blood, obtained at week 4, from a patient treated with tofacitinib. The chain employs TRBV30 and TRBJ1-5; D remains unclear. This sequence originates from a human donor with alopecia areata. The CDR3 coding sequence is TGTGCCTGGAATCCGGTGAGTGGGGATCAGCCCCAGCATTTT. Protein: CAWNPVSGDQPQHF.